One sample yielded the 22 T cell receptor beta chains listed below, sequenced in a study of CD8+ T cells in alopecia areata. Sequencing templates came from extracted RNA that was reverse transcribed into cDNA. Measured with immunoSEQ multiplex PCR; TCRdb has only the in-frame clones, and not every one. The table has about 200,000 clones, about 53% seen once. The sequenced sample was CD4+ T cells sorted from blood, obtained at week 0. Receptor source: a human donor with alopecia areata.

The chain employs TRBV7-6 and TRBJ1-3; 8 bases are a match to TRBD1. This CDR3 contains 18 residues. The ends lost 5 bases at V and 0 bases at J; junction bases unmatched: 12. The germline V gene has CDR1 SGHVS and CDR2 FNYEAQ. This CDR3 reads CASSLSTGQDPSGNTIYF. The CDR3, as DNA: TGTGCCAGCAGCCTTTCCACGGGACAGGACCCCTCTGGAAACACCATATATTTT.

The chain joins TRBV19 to TRBJ2-7; D is unclear. The germline CDR1 and CDR2 sequences are LNHDA and SQIVND (reference sequence). This CDR3 contains 14 residues. Trimming removed 4 bases at V and 3 bases at J, with 13 bases between. The CDR3 nucleotides read TGTGCCAGTAGTAGGAGCTTCTCTATCTACGAGCAGTACTTC. Residues: CASSRSFSIYEQYF. Together with reference TRBV19 and TRBJ2-7, the CDR3 gives the full variable domain: DGGITQSPKYLFRKEGQNVTLSCEQNLNHDAMYWYRQDPGQGLRLIYYSQIVNDFQKGDIAEGYSVSREKKESFPLTVTSAQKNPTAFYLCASSRSFSIYEQYFGPGTRLTVT.

The chain combines TRBV18 with TRBJ2-3; 7 bases are a match to TRBD2. The J segment lost 6 bases and the V segment lost 0 bases, leaving 6 bases of the junction unmatched. From germline, CDR1 is KGHSH and CDR2 LQKENI. The CDR3 extends over 15 amino acids. The DNA for the CDR3 is TGTGCCAGCTCACCACCGAGCGGGAAATCCGATACGCAGTATTTT. Amino acid sequence: CASSPPSGKSDTQYF.

This clone was detected a few times. V usage is TRBV2 and J usage is TRBJ1-1, with TRBD1 as a possible D gene (6 bases). The CDR3 runs 14 residues. V was clipped by 8 bases and J by 4 bases, with 17 bases between them. Germline V lookup: CDR1 SNHLY, CDR2 FYNNEI. This CDR3 is CASAPRGGGTEAFF. The CDR3, as DNA: TGTGCCAGCGCACCACGAGGGGGAGGCACTGAAGCTTTCTTT. Drawing the rest from reference TRBV2 and TRBJ1-1, the complete variable domain is EPEVTQTPSHQVTQMGQEVILRCVPISNHLYFYWYRQILGQKVEFLVSFYNNEISEKSEIFDDQFSVERPDGSNFTLKIRSTKLEDSAMYFCASAPRGGGTEAFFGQGTRLTVV.

The chain couples TRBV7-9 to TRBJ2-1; 9 bases are shared with TRBD1. Germline CDR1 is SEHNR and CDR2 is FQNEAQ (reference sequence). This CDR3 is 14 amino acids long. V lost 1 base, J lost 6 bases, and 1 base stayed unmatched. This chain's CDR3 is CASSLVGQGNEQFF. The CDR3 DNA reads TGTGCCAGCAGCTTAGTGGGACAGGGCAATGAGCAGTTCTTC.

This clone has just one count. The CDR3 reads CAWKITDTQYF. DNA for the CDR3: TGTGCCTGGAAAATAACAGATACGCAGTATTTT. This chain joins TRBV30 and TRBJ2-3; D is unresolved. The CDR3 loop spans 11 amino acids. Per the germline V gene, CDR1 is GTSNPN and CDR2 is SVGIG (reference sequence). The V end lost 4 bases, the J end lost 3 bases, and 5 bases lay between the germline ends. Full variable domain (rest looked up from reference TRBV30 and TRBJ2-3): SQTIHQWPATLVQPVGSPLSLECTVEGTSNPNLYWYRQAAGRGLQLLFYSVGIGQISSEVPQNLSASRPQDRQFILSSKKLLLSDSGFYLCAWKITDTQYFGPGTRLTVL.

V is TRBV29-1 and J is TRBJ1-2; 9 nucleotides line up with TRBD1. V was clipped by 4 bases and J by 6 bases; unmatched bases: 6. The germline V gene encodes CDR1 SQVTM and CDR2 ANQGSEA. The length of the CDR3 is 13 residues. As DNA, the CDR3 is TGCAGCGTTGTGGGACAGGGACGTGATGGCTACACCTTC. Protein: CSVVGQGRDGYTF. Full variable domain (missing parts from reference TRBV29-1 and TRBJ1-2): SAVISQKPSRDICQRGTSLTIQCQVDSQVTMMFWYRQQPGQSLTLIATANQGSEATYESGFVIDKFPISRPNLTFSTLTVSNMSPEDSSIYLCSVVGQGRDGYTFGSGTRLTVV.

V usage is TRBV9 and J usage is TRBJ2-1, with D possibly being TRBD2 (5 bases). Per the germline V gene, CDR1 is SGDLS and CDR2 is YYNGEE. CDR3 length equals 15 residues. V lost 3 bases and J lost 6, with 16 bases in between. Here the CDR3 DNA reads TGTGCCAGCAGCGGACTAACTAGTCCCCGCAATGAGCAGTTCTTC. Its translation is CASSGLTSPRNEQFF.

This clone was picked up a small number of times. The chain uses TRBV30 and TRBJ1-2; 7 bases align to TRBD1. Germline V gives CDR1 GTSNPN, CDR2 SVGIG (reference sequence). J gave up 6 bases and V 3 bases, and 10 bases lay outside the gene matches. The CDR3 sequence is 14 residues long. The CDR3 is CAWRPTDRENGYTF. DNA of the CDR3: TGTGCCTGGAGGCCCACTGACAGGGAAAATGGCTACACCTTC.

In nucleotides, the CDR3 is TGTGCCAGCAGCTCCCCGGCAGGGACTAACTATGGCTACACCTTC. Translating gives CASSSPAGTNYGYTF. The genes are TRBV27 and TRBJ1-2; a possible D gene is TRBD1 (5 bases). The CDR3 has 15 amino acids. V dropped 6 bases and J dropped 0 bases, with 14 bases sitting between them. The germline gives CDR1 MNHEY, CDR2 SMNVEV (reference sequence).

This clone was found a few times. V and J are TRBV29-1 and TRBJ1-6; D is possibly TRBD1 (6 bases). This CDR3 has 13 amino acids. The V gene lost 8 bases and the J gene lost 7 bases, with 15 bases spanning the gap. The germline CDR1 and CDR2 sequences are SQVTM and ANQGSEA. This CDR3 reads CSKTRGLNSPLHF. The DNA for the CDR3 is TGCAGCAAAACCAGGGGTTTGAATTCACCCCTCCACTTT.

The chain joins TRBV25-1 to TRBJ1-1, with D perhaps TRBD1 (5 bases). Trimming took 1 base from V and 1 from J, leaving 10 bases between them. The CDR3 has 15 residues. CDR1 MGHDK and CDR2 SYGVNS come from the germline V gene. This chain's CDR3 is CASSEFGTKNTEAFF. In DNA form, the CDR3 reads TGTGCCAGCAGTGAATTCGGGACGAAGAACACTGAAGCTTTCTTT.

The chain is built from TRBV7-3 and TRBJ2-3; 8 bases fit TRBD1. V shed 5 bases, J shed 2 bases, and the junction held 6 bases outside the gene matches. Germline V gives CDR1 SGHTA, CDR2 FQGTGA. CDR3 size: 15 residues. The CDR3 bases are TGTGCCAGCAGCCTCCGACAGGGGTCCACAGATACGCAGTATTTT. Its translation: CASSLRQGSTDTQYF. Filled out from reference TRBV7-3 and TRBJ2-3, the complete variable domain reads GAGVSQTPSNKVTEKGKYVELRCDPISGHTALYWYRQSLGQGPEFLIYFQGTGAADDSGLPNDRFFAVRPEGSVSTLKIQRTERGDSAVYLCASSLRQGSTDTQYFGPGTRLTVL.

The rearrangement links TRBV11-2 to TRBJ2-6; no firm D call. The CDR3 totals 17 residues. Germline V lookup: CDR1 SGHAT, CDR2 FQNNGV. V lost 4 bases and J 2 bases, leaving 15 bases between the germline ends. In DNA form, the CDR3 reads TGTGCCAGCAGCTCTTTACCGGGTTCGGCTGGGGCCAACGTCCTGACTTTC. It translates to CASSSLPGSAGANVLTF. The variable domain in full, completed from reference TRBV11-2 and TRBJ2-6, reads EAGVAQSPRYKIIEKRQSVAFWCNPISGHATLYWYQQILGQGPKLLIQFQNNGVVDDSQLPKDRFSAERLKGVDSTLKIQPAKLEDSAVYLCASSSLPGSAGANVLTFGAGSRLTVL.

Concerning this clone itself: A read error is possible here, since a much larger clone lies one base away. The V call is TRBV9, the J call TRBJ1-2; D is uncertain. Per germline, CDR1 SGDLS and CDR2 YYNGEE. V lost 4 bases to trimming and J lost 7 bases, with 5 bases between them. This CDR3 is 10 amino acids long. The CDR3 region has the DNA TGTGCCAGCAGCTCCGTTGGCTACACCTTC. It specifies CASSSVGYTF.

This clone was seen a handful of times. The chain joins TRBV7-2 to TRBJ2-1; D is unclear. The germline V and J ends were trimmed by 1 base and 4 bases, with 20 bases remaining between them. Germline V lookup: CDR1 SGHTA, CDR2 FQGNSA. This CDR3 has 18 residues. The CDR3 DNA reads TGTGCCAGCAGCTTAGAGTCGCGAGGACCCGACAAATACAATGAGCAGTTCTTC. This sequence encodes CASSLESRGPDKYNEQFF.

This clone was seen only a few times. The chain joins TRBV25-1 to TRBJ2-1; TRBD1 agrees at 7 bases. Per the germline V gene, CDR1 is MGHDK and CDR2 is SYGVNS. There are 15 residues in the CDR3. The trim removed 4 bases at V and 4 bases at J, leaving 7 bases unmatched. Written as DNA, the CDR3 is TGTGCCAGCAGTGCCCCGGGACAGCCTTACAATGAGCAGTTCTTC. This translates into CASSAPGQPYNEQFF.

The chain carries TRBV5-1 and TRBJ2-7; 7 bases agree with TRBD1. The CDR3 sequence is 15 residues long. With 1 base clipped from V and 5 bases from J, the junction kept 9 bases outside the gene matches. Germline V gene data show CDR1 as SGHRS and CDR2 as YFSETQ. The CDR3 here is CASSLLNRGTDEQYF. The CDR3 coding sequence is TGCGCCAGCAGCTTGTTAAACAGGGGAACGGACGAGCAGTACTTC.

This clone turned up a few times. The rearrangement joins TRBV7-9 to TRBJ2-7; D is possibly TRBD1 or TRBD2 (5 bases each). This CDR3 is 12 amino acids long. Germline-derived CDR1 and CDR2 are SEHNR and FQNEAQ (reference sequence). Trimming pared 2 bases from V and 5 bases from J, leaving 7 bases between. CDR3 loop: CASSLMGDEQYF. The CDR3 nucleotides read TGTGCCAGCAGCTTAATGGGGGACGAGCAGTACTTC. Supplemented by reference TRBV7-9 and TRBJ2-7, the full variable domain reads DTGVSQNPRHKITKRGQNVTFRCDPISEHNRLYWYRQTLGQGPEFLTYFQNEAQLEKSRLLSDRFSAERPKGSFSTLEIQRTEQGDSAMYLCASSLMGDEQYFGPGTRLTVT.

This rearrangement joins TRBV28 to TRBJ1-1, with no clear D. Looked up from germline, CDR1 is MDHEN and CDR2 is SYDVKM. The V and J ends lost 5 bases and 5 bases respectively, with 18 bases between them. The length of the CDR3 is 15 residues. The CDR3: CASSRAGQAKTEAFF. CDR3 sequence (DNA): TGTGCCAGCAGTCGCGCTGGGCAGGCAAAGACTGAAGCTTTCTTT.

The chain couples TRBV4-1 to TRBJ2-3; TRBD2 matches at 10 bases. The CDR3 is 16 amino acids. CDR1 is MGHRA, CDR2 YSYEKL, per germline. V trimming: 5 bases; J trimming: 4 bases; junction bases outside the gene matches: 9. The chain's CDR3 is CASSSYSGRRADTQYF. DNA of the CDR3: TGCGCCAGCAGCTCCTATAGCGGGAGGAGGGCAGATACGCAGTATTTT.

This chain uses TRBV5-1 with TRBJ2-5, with D tentatively TRBD1 or TRBD2 (5 bases each). With 4 bases removed from V and 3 bases from J, the gap between germline ends came to 10 bases. This CDR3 comprises 13 residues. Germline V gene data show CDR1 as SGHRS and CDR2 as YFSETQ. Written as DNA, the CDR3 is TGCGCCAGCAGCACGGGACCAGAAGAGACCCAGTACTTC. Its protein is CASSTGPEETQYF.